A single T cell receptor (beta chain) is shown here with its context. These data belong to a study of blood T cell repertoires in COVID-19. Study at large: Researchers got acute and convalescent COVID-19 samples from the United States, Italy and Spain. From T cells, B-cell-depleted T cells, or PBMCs came the material, which was cDNA or gDNA.

Authors' processing steps: Counts of nucleated cells, estimated from reference gene primer amplification, were obtained. The repertoire was sequenced with immunoSEQ multiplex PCR; TCRdb's copy has only in-frame clones and lacks some. That table furnishes V, J and clone size, whereas the DNA furnished D and trimming. This sample yields about 150,000 clones, of which approximately 86% are seen a single time; around 3.5% belongs to the top ten. V shed 5 bases and J 5 bases; nucleotides not matched to a gene: 5. Germline assignment: CDR1 MDHEN and CDR2 SYDVKM. The CDR3 has 15 amino acids. The chain recombines TRBV28 with TRBJ2-5; 13 bases line up with TRBD2. The receptor was derived from a man in his 70s with acute or convalescent COVID-19. Input material: peripheral blood. The CDR3 nucleotides are TGTGCCAGCAGTACCGGGACTAGCGGGGTGGAGACCCAGTACTTC. This gives the protein CASSTGTSGVETQYF.